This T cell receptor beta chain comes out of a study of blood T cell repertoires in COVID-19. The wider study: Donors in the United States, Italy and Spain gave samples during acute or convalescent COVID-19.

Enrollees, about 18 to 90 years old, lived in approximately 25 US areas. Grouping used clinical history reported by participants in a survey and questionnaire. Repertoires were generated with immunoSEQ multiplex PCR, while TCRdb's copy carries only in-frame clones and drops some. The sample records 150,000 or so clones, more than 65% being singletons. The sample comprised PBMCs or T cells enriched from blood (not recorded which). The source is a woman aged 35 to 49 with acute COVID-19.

The CDR3 sequence is CASSLAATGRFPGELFF. The DNA of the CDR3 is TGTGCCAGCAGCTTAGCAGCGACAGGGAGATTCCCCGGGGAGCTGTTTTTT. The V gene is TRBV7-2, the J gene TRBJ2-2; TRBD1 agrees at 7 bases. The CDR3 is 17 residues long. In germline, CDR1 is SGHTA, CDR2 FQGNSA. V trimming: 0 bases; J trimming: 6 bases; junction bases outside the gene matches: 10.